This T cell receptor (beta chain) was profiled in a study of blood T cell repertoires in COVID-19 (dated by TCRdb to the early 2020s). With respect to the entire study: Samples covering the acute and convalescent phases of COVID-19 were provided by collaborators in the United States, Italy and Spain. The prospective study material was composed of cDNA or gDNA derived from T cells, B-cell-depleted T cells, or PBMCs. Subjects who had been exposed to COVID-19, were actively infected with it, or had recovered from it provided the deeply sampled blood TCRbeta repertoires that made up the dataset. The repertoires were released in a freely available public database meant as a resource for research on the immune response to SARS-CoV-2. The samples were drawn from two sources: the first 160 participants of the ongoing ImmuneRACE study, and 950 to 1,500 subjects contributed by 6 global collaborators. A de-identified subject ID, COVID-19 status, age in years and sex were almost always included in the sample metadata. Where available, HLA class I and class II types were taken from metadata supplied by the sample provider and were not determined by assay-based typing.

General findings and caveats noted by the study authors: The amount of clinical and demographic metadata varied by source and participant and was provided uncurated.

Per the germline V gene, SGDLS is the CDR1 and YYNGEE is the CDR2. The CDR3 covers 17 residues, taking in both the cysteine and the phenylalanine. Solely the CDR3 DNA is kept, with 51 bases framed from the first base. Deletion took 3 bases off V and 0 bases off J, with a span of 15 bases between the germline ends. Only a few counts were recorded for this clone. The antigen it binds to is not known. Per-base qualities were not stored, and no clone one base away is much larger. TCRbeta CDR3 regions were amplified from genomic DNA using the immunoSEQ Assay, a bias-controlled multiplex PCR. The authors processed their data as follows. The number of nucleated cells in each sample was estimated by amplification of reference gene primers within the assay. To quantify the absolute abundance of each unique TCRbeta CDR3 rearrangement, sequence reads were collapsed and filtered. Productive Simpson clonality was computed per sample as the square root of Simpson's diversity index over productive rearrangements. Not all clones reach the TCRdb copy of this immuneACCESS table, which keeps in-frame sequences only. Checked studies attribute under half of the gap to unresolved V genes and leave the rest unexplained. That table is the source of V, J and clone size, and D and trimming were worked out from the DNA. The sample includes some 250,000 clones, with about four fifths observed a single time. The ten largest make up roughly 8.7% of the sample.

Collaborating institutions collected whole blood in K2EDTA tubes following their own protocols. For TCRbeta analysis, collaborators shipped samples in one of three forms: frozen whole blood, isolated PBMCs, or DNA extracted from either of those sample types. The TCR was taken from a man in his forties with active or convalescent COVID-19. The sequencing input was peripheral blood. The V and J segments used are TRBV9 and TRBJ2-2, and possibly TRBD1, on 7 matching bases. In nucleotide form, the sequence is TGTGCCAGCAGCGCGGGCAGGGGGGTACCGAACACCGGGGAGCTGTTTTTT. Translated, this is CASSAGRGVPNTGELFF.